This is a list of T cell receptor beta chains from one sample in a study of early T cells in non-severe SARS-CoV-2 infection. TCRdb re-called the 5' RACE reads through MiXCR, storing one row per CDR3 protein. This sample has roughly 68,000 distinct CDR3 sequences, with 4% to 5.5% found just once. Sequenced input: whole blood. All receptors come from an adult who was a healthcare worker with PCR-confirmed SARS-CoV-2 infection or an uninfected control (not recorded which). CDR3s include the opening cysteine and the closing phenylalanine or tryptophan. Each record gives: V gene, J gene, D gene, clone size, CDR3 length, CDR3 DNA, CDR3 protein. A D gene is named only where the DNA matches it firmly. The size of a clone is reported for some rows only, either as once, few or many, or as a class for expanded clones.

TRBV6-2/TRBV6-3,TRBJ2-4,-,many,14,TGTGCCAGCAGTTACGCGACTTTCAAAAACATTCAGTACTTC,CASSYATFKNIQYF
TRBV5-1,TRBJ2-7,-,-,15,TGCGCCAGCAGCTTCGGGGGATCCCAACTATACGAGCAGTACTTC,CASSFGGSQLYEQYF
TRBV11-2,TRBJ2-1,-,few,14,TGTGCCAGCACCGGGGGTAGCTCCTACAATGAGCAGTTCTTC,CASTGGSSYNEQFF
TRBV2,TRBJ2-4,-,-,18,TGTGCCAGCAGCCCCCCACTATGGGGGGGGGCCGACAAAAACATTCAGTACTTC,CASSPPLWGGADKNIQYF
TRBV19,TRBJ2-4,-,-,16,TGTGCCAGTAGTATAGCTGAGGGGCTGTCCAAAAACATTCAGTACTTC,CASSIAEGLSKNIQYF
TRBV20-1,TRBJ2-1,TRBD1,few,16,TGCAGTGCTAGAGATCCGGACAGGGCTCACGACAATGAGCAGTTCTTC,CSARDPDRAHDNEQFF
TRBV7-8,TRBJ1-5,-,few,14,TGTGCCAGCAGCTTAAGGCAGGGGAATCAGCCCCAGCATTTT,CASSLRQGNQPQHF
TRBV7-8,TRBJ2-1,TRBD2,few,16,TGTGCCAGCAGCTTAGATCCTAGCGGGGATTACAATGAGCAGTTCTTC,CASSLDPSGDYNEQFF
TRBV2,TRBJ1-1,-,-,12,TGTGCCAGCAAACCGGGGGGCACTGAAGCTTTCTTT,CASKPGGTEAFF
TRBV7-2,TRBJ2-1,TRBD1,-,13,TGTGCCAGCAGCTATGACAGGGGCGATGAGCAGTTCTTC,CASSYDRGDEQFF
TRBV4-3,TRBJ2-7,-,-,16,TGCGCCAGCAGCCAAGATAGTTGGGGTGGGGGCTACGAGCAGTACTTC,CASSQDSWGGGYEQYF
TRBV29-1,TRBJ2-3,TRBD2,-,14,TGCAGCGTTGGGGGGGGAGGGGCCACGGATACGCAGTATTTT,CSVGGGGATDTQYF
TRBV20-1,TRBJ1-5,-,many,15,TGCAGTGCCTCGGTATATGGCAAGGAGGATCAGCCCCAGCATTTT,CSASVYGKEDQPQHF
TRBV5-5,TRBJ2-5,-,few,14,TGTGCCAGCAGCCCACGACAAGTACAAGAGACCCAGTACTTC,CASSPRQVQETQYF
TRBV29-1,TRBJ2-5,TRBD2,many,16,TGCAGCGTTGAAGATCCCCCGGGAGGGTCCCAAGAGACCCAGTACTTC,CSVEDPPGGSQETQYF
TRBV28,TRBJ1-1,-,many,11,TGTGCCAGCACACTGAACACTGAAGCTTTCTTT,CASTLNTEAFF
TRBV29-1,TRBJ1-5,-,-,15,TGCAGCGTTGAAGATATTGTCAGGGAAGGGCAGCCCCAGCATTTT,CSVEDIVREGQPQHF
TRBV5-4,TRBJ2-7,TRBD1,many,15,TGTGCCAGCAGCTATGACAGGGGTCAGAACTACGAGCAGTACTTC,CASSYDRGQNYEQYF
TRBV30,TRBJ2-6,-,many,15,TGTGCCTGGAGCCGTCAGGGGTCTGGGGCCAACGTCCTGACTTTC,CAWSRQGSGANVLTF
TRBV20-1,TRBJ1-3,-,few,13,TGCAGTGCTAGAGATGGGAAGTCAAACACCATATATTTT,CSARDGKSNTIYF
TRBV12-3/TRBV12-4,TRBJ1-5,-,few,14,TGTGCCAGCAGTCTTGGACAGAACAATCAGCCCCAGCATTTT,CASSLGQNNQPQHF
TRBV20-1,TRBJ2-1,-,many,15,TGCAGTGCTAGAGATAACCGTTACCTAAACAATGAGCAGTTCTTC,CSARDNRYLNNEQFF
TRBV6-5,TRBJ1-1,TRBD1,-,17,TGTGCCAGCAGTTATTACCCGGGACAGGGGAGTTTCACTGAAGCTTTCTTT,CASSYYPGQGSFTEAFF
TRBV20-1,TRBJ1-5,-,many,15,TGCAGTGCTAGGAAGGGACCGGCCGCCAATCAGCCCCAGCATTTT,CSARKGPAANQPQHF
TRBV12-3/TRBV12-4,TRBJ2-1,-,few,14,TGTGCCAGCAATAGACTAGACTCCTACAATGAGCAGTTCTTC,CASNRLDSYNEQFF
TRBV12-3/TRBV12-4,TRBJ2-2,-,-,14,TGTGCCAGCAGTATTTCCGGGGCCACCGGGGAGCTGTTTTTT,CASSISGATGELFF
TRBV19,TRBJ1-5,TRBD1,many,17,TGTGCCAGTAGTATCGGACAGGGAATTGGGAGCAATCAGCCCCAGCATTTT,CASSIGQGIGSNQPQHF
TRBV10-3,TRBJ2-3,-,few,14,TGTGCCATCAGTGGAGCAGGAGTGGGGGATACGCAGTATTTT,CAISGAGVGDTQYF
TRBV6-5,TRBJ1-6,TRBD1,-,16,TGTGCCAGCAGTTACGACGGGACAGGCGGGAGTTCACCCCTCCACTTT,CASSYDGTGGSSPLHF
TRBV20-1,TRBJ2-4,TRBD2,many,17,TGCAGTGCCTCCAGCGGGAGGCCCCCAATAGCCAAAAACATTCAGTACTTC,CSASSGRPPIAKNIQYF
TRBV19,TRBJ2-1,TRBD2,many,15,TGTGCCAGTAGTATATCCCTAGCGGGAGCTTTAGGGCAGTTCTTC,CASSISLAGALGQFF
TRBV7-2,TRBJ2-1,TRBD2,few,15,TGTGCCAGCAGCGTACTAGCGAGCTCCTACAATGAGCAGTTCTTC,CASSVLASSYNEQFF
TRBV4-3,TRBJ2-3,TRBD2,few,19,TGCGCCAGCAGCCAAGATGCCGGGACTAGCGGGAGGGAATCAGATACGCAGTATTTT,CASSQDAGTSGRESDTQYF
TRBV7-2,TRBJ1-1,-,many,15,TGTGCCAGCAGCCCACTAGTGGGAGGGGGGACGGAAGCTTTCTTT,CASSPLVGGGTEAFF
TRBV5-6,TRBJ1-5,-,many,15,TGTGCCAGCAGCTTGGGGCACACGGGCAATCAGCCCCAGCATTTT,CASSLGHTGNQPQHF
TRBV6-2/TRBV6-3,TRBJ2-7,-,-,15,TGTGCCAGCAGTCACTTGATCGGCGCCACCTACGAGCAGTACTTC,CASSHLIGATYEQYF
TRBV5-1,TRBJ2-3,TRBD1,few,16,TGCGCCAGCAGCTTGGGTGGACAGGGGGCGACAGATACGCAGTATTTT,CASSLGGQGATDTQYF
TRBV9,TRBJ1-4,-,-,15,TGTGCCAGCAGCGTAGACCCCAGGCGGGGCGAAAAACTGTTTTTT,CASSVDPRRGEKLFF
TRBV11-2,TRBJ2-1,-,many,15,TGTGCCAGCAGCTTAGAGGTATCAGCCAACAATGAGCAGTTCTTC,CASSLEVSANNEQFF
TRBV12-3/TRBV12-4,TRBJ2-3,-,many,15,TGTGCCAGCTCCGTCGGGGCAGGGGCAGGAGATACGCAGTATTTT,CASSVGAGAGDTQYF
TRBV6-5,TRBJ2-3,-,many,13,TGTGCCAGCGCCCCGCGTGGCACAGATACGCAGTATTTT,CASAPRGTDTQYF
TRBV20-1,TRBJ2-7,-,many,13,TGCAGTGCCGCTCAGGGGCTTTGGTACGAGCAGTACTTC,CSAAQGLWYEQYF
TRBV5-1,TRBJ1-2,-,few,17,TGCGCCAGCTCCCGGGGAGACATTGCTCAGCTAGGCTATGGCTACACCTTC,CASSRGDIAQLGYGYTF
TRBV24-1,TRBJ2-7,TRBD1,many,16,TGTGCCACCAGTGATCCTCCCAGACAGGGATCCTACGAGCAGTACTTC,CATSDPPRQGSYEQYF
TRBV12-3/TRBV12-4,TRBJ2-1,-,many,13,TGTGCCAGCACCATGGGGCCGAACAATGAGCAGTTCTTC,CASTMGPNNEQFF
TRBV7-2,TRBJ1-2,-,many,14,TGTGCCAGCAGCCTACCCATACCTAACTATGGCTACACCTTC,CASSLPIPNYGYTF
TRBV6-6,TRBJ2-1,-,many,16,TGTGCCAGCAGTTCAGGACGAGCTCGTTTAAACAATGAGCAGTTCTTC,CASSSGRARLNNEQFF